This T cell receptor beta chain is drawn from a study of cytomegalovirus exposure and HLA in healthy donors. V was clipped by 6 bases and J by 4 bases; unmatched bases: 9. The CDR3 runs to 16 residues. Germline CDR1 is MNHNY and CDR2 is SVGAGI (reference sequence). Overall study findings and caveats: A later analysis found that most CMV-associated TCR beta chains appeared HLA-restricted. About 90% or about 30% of the time was how often most TCR beta V segments were productive, according to an earlier analysis.

PCR amplification relied on 60 Vbeta primers (plus 13 Jbeta primers). Assay used: immunoSEQ multiplex PCR; TCRdb lists only in-frame clones, some missing. This table has 130,000 or so clones, over 60% appearing once. As to this clone: Its target is unknown.

The chain uses TRBV6-6 and TRBJ2-2, with 9 bases that match TRBD1. Sample: PBMCs. This clonotype was obtained from a female donor in good health and CMV-seropositive. The CDR3 is CASRIQPGQGTGELFF. For the CDR3, the DNA is TGTGCCAGCAGAATCCAACCGGGACAGGGCACCGGGGAGCTGTTTTTT.